What follows is one T cell receptor (beta chain) and its context. This entry belongs to a study of shared clonotypes between healthy human individuals. Naive CD8 cells lacked CD45RO, underwent positive selection for CCR7 and left out terminally differentiated effector memory CD45RA+ cells. There were no recent acute infections or vaccinations among the donors, who were healthy HIV-negative adults. Germline V lookup: CDR1 MDHEN, CDR2 SYDVKM. The CDR3 is 14 residues long. Clones were sequenced by immunoSEQ multiplex PCR, and TCRdb holds only the in-frame ones, with some missing. This sample has millions of clones, with about 94% found just once.

J is TRBJ2-5 and V is TRBV28; D uncertain. The J call may be faulty, since TRBJ2-7 better matches the DNA end. The sample taken for sequencing was naive CD8+ T cells sorted from blood. The source of this sequence is a young man in good health. The CDR3 sequence: CASSFGVLTAEQYF. The CDR3 DNA sequence: TGTGCCAGCAGTTTTGGCGTACTCACGGCCGAGCAGTACTTC.